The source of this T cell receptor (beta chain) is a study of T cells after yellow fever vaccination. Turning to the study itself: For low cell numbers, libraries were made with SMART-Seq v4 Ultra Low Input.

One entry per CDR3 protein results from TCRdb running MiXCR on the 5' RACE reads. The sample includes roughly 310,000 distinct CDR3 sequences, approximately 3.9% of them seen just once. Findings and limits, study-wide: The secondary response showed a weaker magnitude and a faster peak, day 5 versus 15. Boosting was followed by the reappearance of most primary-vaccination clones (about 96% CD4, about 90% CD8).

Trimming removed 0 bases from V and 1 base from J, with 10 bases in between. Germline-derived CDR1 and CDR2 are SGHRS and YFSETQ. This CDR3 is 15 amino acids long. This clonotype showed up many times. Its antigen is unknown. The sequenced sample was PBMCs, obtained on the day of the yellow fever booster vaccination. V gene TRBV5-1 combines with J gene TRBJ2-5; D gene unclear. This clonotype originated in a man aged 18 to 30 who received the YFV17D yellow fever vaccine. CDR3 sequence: CASSLAVLTQETQYF. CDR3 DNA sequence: TGCGCCAGCAGCTTGGCCGTTTTGACCCAAGAGACCCAGTACTTC.